This T cell receptor (beta chain) was identified during a study of radiotherapy plus CTLA-4 blockade in lung cancer. Turning to the study itself: In roughly 19% of patients, objective responses were seen; 30% to 35% had disease control.

Chemo-refractory metastatic non-small-cell lung cancer patients received focal radiation with ipilimumab CTLA-4 blockade. To note about this clone: The target antigen is unknown.

Some clones are missing from TCRdb's copy, which holds only in-frame ones; the method was immunoSEQ multiplex PCR. The sample lists approximately 94,000 clones, around 83% occurring once. The study's findings and limits: Dynamics of early blood T cell clones, together with interferon-beta, were reportedly the best predictors of response. Subsequent to radiotherapy plus ipilimumab, tumor-derived TCR clones underwent expansion in blood.

This TCR derives from a human donor with non-small cell lung cancer that progressed on radiotherapy plus ipilimumab. Sequenced material: peripheral blood, taken from a patient treated with radiotherapy plus ipilimumab.

The CDR3 sequence: CASSLSGLANQPQHF. CDR3 nucleotides: TGTGCCAGCAGTTTGTCTGGGTTGGCAAATCAGCCCCAGCATTTT. The rearrangement joins TRBV28 to TRBJ1-5; no reliable D call. This CDR3 is 15 amino acids long. From germline, CDR1 is MDHEN and CDR2 SYDVKM. Trimming left V 3 bases short and J 4 bases short, with 13 bases between.